The 6 T cell receptor beta chains in this list originate from one sample, sequenced in a study of T cells after yellow fever vaccination. One entry per CDR3 protein, called by TCRdb with MiXCR from the 5' RACE reads. The sample lists under 200,000 distinct CDR3 sequences, roughly 9.6% occurring once. Sequencing was performed on CD8+ T cells sorted from PBMCs, taken 15 days after the yellow fever booster vaccination. These receptors all come from a man aged 18-30 years who received the YFV17D yellow fever vaccine.

The table lists this clonotype with a few counts. The V gene is TRBV11-2, the J gene TRBJ2-1, with 9 bases that match TRBD1. The junction had 19 bases not matched to a gene; V was cut back by 4 bases and J by 0 bases. The CDR3 is 21 residues long. Germline CDR1 is SGHAT and CDR2 is FQNNGV. CDR3 coding DNA: TGTGCCAGCAGCTCTGGGGGTCAGGGGACAGGGATCCTGAGCTCCTACAATGAGCAGTTCTTC. It specifies CASSSGGQGTGILSSYNEQFF.

There are a few counts of this clonotype. J is TRBJ2-1 and V is TRBV7-8, with a weak D call TRBD1 (6 bases). With 5 bases removed from V and 4 bases from J, the gap between germline ends came to 15 bases. CDR1 is SGHVS, CDR2 FQNEAQ, per germline. The CDR3 is made up of 15 amino acids. The CDR3 loop reads CASSPPRTEYNEQFF. The CDR3 nucleotides read TGTGCCAGCAGCCCACCACGGACAGAATACAATGAGCAGTTCTTC.

In this sample, this clonotype turned up many times. V and J are TRBV27 and TRBJ1-6; D is ambiguous. V lost 2 bases and J lost 13, with 9 bases in between. The CDR3 loop spans 12 amino acids. Germline assignment: CDR1 MNHEY and CDR2 SMNVEV (reference sequence). This chain's CDR3 is CASSLGGRPLHF. The CDR3 nucleotides are TGTGCCAGCAGTTTAGGAGGGCGGCCCCTCCACTTT.

With respect to this clonotype: A much larger clone lies one base from this, so it may be a read error. This chain uses TRBV4-1 with TRBJ2-5; TRBD2 is a possible D gene (5 bases). In germline, CDR1 is MGHRA, CDR2 YSYEKL. Trimming removed 0 bases at V and 2 bases at J, with 7 bases between. The CDR3 extends over 14 amino acids. This CDR3 is CASSQERVQETQYF. The CDR3, as DNA: TGCGCCAGCAGCCAAGAGAGGGTACAAGAGACCCAGTACTTC.

This clonotype was observed many times. This chain connects TRBV20-1 to TRBJ1-2; TRBD1 matches at 11 bases. The CDR3 contains 15 residues. Trimming cost V 0 bases and J 6 bases; bases outside gene matches: 6. Germline V gene data show CDR1 as DFQATT and CDR2 as SNEGSKA (reference sequence). DNA for the CDR3: TGCAGTGCTAGAGATTGGACAGGGGGCTCCAATGGCTACACCTTC. The encoded protein is CSARDWTGGSNGYTF.

This clonotype showed up just a few times. The CDR3 DNA reads as TGTGCCAGCAGCTCCCGACCCCGGGAGGGGAACACTGAAGCTTTCTTT. Its protein is CASSSRPREGNTEAFF. The V gene is TRBV7-3, the J gene TRBJ1-1; D is unclear. Trimming left V 4 bases short and J 1 base short, with 16 bases between. Per germline, CDR1 SGHTA and CDR2 FQGTGA. This CDR3 contains 16 residues.